The rows below give T cell receptor beta chains drawn from one sample of a study of T-cell memory formation after mild COVID-19. TCRdb called the 5' RACE reads again in MiXCR, with one record for every CDR3 protein. The sample consists of about 320,000 distinct CDR3 sequences, about 13% of them appearing once. Sequenced input: PBMCs or a T cell subset sorted from them (not recorded which). Receptor source: a man between 18 and 29 years old who had mild COVID-19 (a few samples of this study predate the infection). Cell type and time point are not known. Each CDR3 is given with its conserved first and last residue. A D gene is named only where the DNA matches it firmly. Clone size appears in some rows only: once, few, many, or a class for an expanded clone.

V	size	D	J	DNA	CDR3
TRBV5-1	few	.	TRBJ1-1	TGCGCCAGCAGCTTGGCAGCGGGCGATAACACTGAAGCTTTCTTT	CASSLAAGDNTEAFF
TRBV12-3/TRBV12-4	.	.	TRBJ1-1	TGTGCCAGCAGCCCCGGCCAGGGCCACACTGAAGCTTTCTTT	CASSPGQGHTEAFF
TRBV19	.	TRBD1	TRBJ1-2	TGTGCCAGTAGACTAGGACAGGCCCGCTATGGCTACACCTTC	CASRLGQARYGYTF
TRBV18	.	.	TRBJ2-1	TGTGCCAGCTCACCACAAGACTCAAACAGGGGAGGGCTCTTC	CASSPQDSNRGGLF
TRBV4-1	few	TRBD1	TRBJ2-2	TGCGCCAGCAGCCACCGGGACAGGGGGACGAACACCGGGGAGCTGTTTTTT	CASSHRDRGTNTGELFF
TRBV20-1	few	TRBD2	TRBJ2-7	TGCAGTGCTACCCCCGGACTAGCCGAGCAGTACTTC	CSATPGLAEQYF
TRBV5-1	many	.	TRBJ1-1	TGCGCCAGCAGCTTCGCCGATAAAGCTTTCTTT	CASSFADKAFF
TRBV7-9	.	.	TRBJ2-1	TGTGCCAGCAGCTTAGCGCTCCCCTACAATGAGCAGTTCTTC	CASSLALPYNEQFF
TRBV7-6	few	TRBD1	TRBJ1-5	TGTGCCAGCAGCGCGGACAGGGTGTTTCAGCCCCAGCATTTT	CASSADRVFQPQHF
TRBV9	.	.	TRBJ2-2	TGTGCCAGCATGGACAGCTACACCGGGGAGCTGTTTTTT	CASMDSYTGELFF
TRBV2	.	.	TRBJ1-6	TGTGCCAGCAGTGATCTCGGTGGCGGAGGTGGTTCACCCCTCCACTTT	CASSDLGGGGGSPLHF
TRBV6-5	.	.	TRBJ1-4	TGTGCCAGCAGACAAGGGGGTTTGACTAATGAAAAACTGTTTTTT	CASRQGGLTNEKLFF
TRBV6-1	few	TRBD2	TRBJ2-3	TGTGCCAGCAGTGCCAGTTTGGGGGGGGGTCTAGATACGCAGTATTTT	CASSASLGGGLDTQYF
TRBV12-3/TRBV12-4	.	.	TRBJ2-7	TGTGCCAGCGGGAGGCCCAGCTCCTACGAGCAGTACTTC	CASGRPSSYEQYF
TRBV9	few	TRBD2	TRBJ2-1	TGTGCCAGCAGCGTAATTAGCGGGGGAACCTACAATGAGCAGTTCTTC	CASSVISGGTYNEQFF
TRBV9	.	.	TRBJ2-2	TGTGCCAGCAGCGGAGAGGGCGTTCAGGTTAACACCGGGGAGCTGTTTTTT	CASSGEGVQVNTGELFF